What follows are 10 T cell receptor beta chains derived from one specimen sequenced in a study of T cells in Graves' hyperthyroidism and ophthalmopathy. Amplified TCR beta CDR3 regions derived from RNA transcripts. Primed by the HTBI set, a first-round RT-PCR was run on the TCR CDR3. TCRdb recomputed calls from the multiplex PCR reads with MiXCR, one row per CDR3 protein. The sample lists around 450,000 distinct CDR3 sequences; about an eighth were seen once. The sample consisted of blood. These TCRs come from a woman younger than 35 with Graves' hyperthyroidism.

There are many counts of this clonotype. The V and J genes are TRBV6-1 and TRBJ1-5; D is unclear. From germline, CDR1 is MNHNS and CDR2 SASEGT. The V gene lost 3 bases and the J gene lost 2 bases, with 11 bases spanning the gap. This CDR3 spans 15 amino acids. CDR3 protein: CASSESRWGNQPQHF. DNA for the CDR3: TGTGCCAGCAGTGAGTCACGATGGGGCAATCAGCCCCAGCATTTT.

This clonotype was seen many times. The CDR3 nucleotides read TGTGCCAGCAGCTTGGCCCCAGAATTTGGTGAGCAGTACTTC. Encoded protein: CASSLAPEFGEQYF. The chain recombines TRBV5-5 with TRBJ2-7; D gene unclear. There are 14 residues in the CDR3. Germline loops: CDR1 SGHKS, CDR2 YYEKEE (reference sequence). V was cut by 0 bases and J by 7 bases, with 14 bases left in between.

The J gene is TRBJ1-5, the V gene TRBV19; maybe TRBD1 (5 bases). V was clipped by 6 bases and J by 3 bases, with 15 bases between them. Germline V CDR1 and CDR2: LNHDA, SQIVND (reference sequence). The CDR3 has 15 residues. CDR3 nucleotide sequence: TGTGCCAGTAGCCTAGCTGGGGCCGCCAATCAGCCCCAGCATTTT. Amino acids: CASSLAGAANQPQHF.

This chain uses TRBV7-9 with TRBJ2-5; 14 bases are shared with TRBD2. This CDR3 spans 17 amino acids. Germline CDR1 and CDR2: SEHNR and FQNEAQ (reference sequence). J was trimmed by 5 bases and V by 5 bases; bases with no gene match: 10. The CDR3 nucleotides are TGTGCCAGCAGCCTTCTGACTAGCGGGAGGGTAGCTGAGACCCAGTACTTC. Translated: CASSLLTSGRVAETQYF.

The rearrangement uses TRBV30 and TRBJ2-1, with 9 nucleotides matching TRBD2. Germline-derived CDR1 and CDR2 are GTSNPN and SVGIG (reference sequence). The V segment lost 4 bases and the J segment 2 bases; nucleotides outside the gene matches: 6. The CDR3 totals 15 residues. The CDR3 here is CAWKFLAGTYNEQFF. DNA of the CDR3: TGTGCCTGGAAATTTCTAGCGGGAACCTACAATGAGCAGTTCTTC. The full variable domain, rest sourced from reference TRBV30 and TRBJ2-1, is SQTIHQWPATLVQPVGSPLSLECTVEGTSNPNLYWYRQAAGRGLQLLFYSVGIGQISSEVPQNLSASRPQDRQFILSSKKLLLSDSGFYLCAWKFLAGTYNEQFFGPGTRLTVL.

The V call is TRBV28, the J call TRBJ2-7; TRBD1 aligns across 8 bases. Germline CDR1 and CDR2: MDHEN and SYDVKM. This CDR3 comprises 14 residues. V shed 5 bases, J shed 2 bases, and the junction held 5 bases outside the gene matches. The CDR3 region is CASSKDREAYEQYF. The CDR3 DNA reads as TGTGCCAGCAGTAAGGACAGGGAGGCCTACGAGCAGTACTTC. The complete variable domain, with remaining parts taken from reference TRBV28 and TRBJ2-7, reads DVKVTQSSRYLVKRTGEKVFLECVQDMDHENMFWYRQDPGLGLRLIYFSYDVKMKEKGDIPEGYSVSREKKERFSLILESASTNQTSMYLCASSKDREAYEQYFGPGTRLTVT.

V and J are TRBV3-1 and TRBJ2-1; the D call may be TRBD1 or TRBD2 (5 bases each). V dropped 1 base and J dropped 0 bases, with 16 bases sitting between them. The CDR3 has 18 residues. CDR1 and CDR2 (germline): LGHDT, YNNKEL (reference sequence). CDR3 region: CASSQGGSALSSYNEQFF. The CDR3 DNA follows: TGTGCCAGCAGCCAAGGGGGGAGCGCCTTGAGCTCCTACAATGAGCAGTTCTTC.

This clonotype has a count of ten or more. This chain connects TRBV20-1 to TRBJ2-7; 8 nucleotides match TRBD1. CDR1 and CDR2 from the germline V gene are DFQATT and SNEGSKA (reference sequence). The CDR3 covers 16 residues. J gave up 3 bases and V 1 base, and 11 bases lay outside the gene matches. The CDR3: CSARGTAGGQVYEQYF. In DNA, the CDR3 is TGCAGTGCTAGAGGGACGGCAGGGGGCCAGGTCTACGAGCAGTACTTC.

There are many counts of this clonotype. CDR3 sequence: CATQGGRVHNEQFF. DNA of the CDR3: TGTGCCACCCAGGGCGGGAGGGTTCACAATGAGCAGTTCTTC. The chain is built from TRBV6-1 and TRBJ2-1; 9 bases fit TRBD2. Trimming at V came to 10 bases and at J to 5 bases, leaving 9 bases not matched to a gene. This CDR3 spans 14 amino acids. Germline-derived CDR1 and CDR2 are MNHNS and SASEGT.

This clonotype was observed at least ten times. The V and J genes are TRBV6-6 and TRBJ1-2; D call uncertain. This CDR3 is 13 amino acids long. CDR1 and CDR2 from the germline V gene are MNHNY and SVGAGI (reference sequence). Trimming took off 0 bases at V and 7 bases at J, with 9 bases between the two ends. The CDR3 is CASSYSHSGGYTF. The CDR3 DNA reads as TGTGCCAGCAGTTACTCCCACTCCGGTGGCTACACCTTC.